This T cell receptor (beta chain) derives from a study of cytomegalovirus exposure and HLA in healthy donors. Trimming cost V 1 base and J 1 base, with 8 bases left between them. Germline V gene lookup returns CDR1 SGHRS and CDR2 YFSETQ. The CDR3 consists of 14 residues. In this sample, this clone turned up a few times. What it binds is not known. Study-wide points: The study carried out a later analysis of TCR beta sequences. It associated 16,951 of them with specific HLA alleles at a false discovery rate of 0.05. Productive rates of about 90% or about 30% were seen for most TCR beta V segments in an earlier analysis.

Researchers ran the PCR with 60 Vbeta and 13 Jbeta primers. Clones were read by immunoSEQ multiplex PCR, and TCRdb kept only the in-frame ones, dropping some. The data hold approximately 35,000 clones, with roughly 67% observed a single time. This TCR came from a man aged 40-49 years in good health and CMV-seropositive. This chain links TRBV5-1 with TRBJ1-1; possibly TRBD1 for D (6 bases). Sequencing was performed on PBMCs. CDR3 nucleotide sequence: TGCGCCAGCAGCTTGCTGGGGGCGAACACTGAAGCTTTCTTT. Translating it yields CASSLLGANTEAFF.